This note documents a single TCR beta chain sequence. Its target is not known. Germline V CDR1 and CDR2: SGHTA, FQGTGA. This CDR3 has 17 amino acids. The V and J ends lost 5 bases and 3 bases, in that order; junction bases with no gene match: 11. This sample stems from a study of cytomegalovirus exposure and HLA in healthy donors. Study summary: Inside one of the first data releases sat some 93 million unique TCRs taken from HLA-typed donors. Study-level results: Later on, an analysis showed TCR association rates differing by HLA locus, with DRB1 the most and HLA-C the fewest. Fewer N-insertions than the roughly 630-donor mean were reportedly shown by an Asian-associated ancestry cluster in a later analysis.

The PCR employed 60 Vbeta primers together with 13 Jbeta primers. Clones were sequenced by immunoSEQ multiplex PCR, and TCRdb holds only the in-frame ones, with some missing. The sample lists roughly 100,000 clones, around 80% seen once, with more than 6.5% in the top ten. This sequence was found in a man aged 40-49 years in good health and CMV-seropositive. Sequenced sample: PBMCs. This chain joins TRBV7-3 and TRBJ2-1; 9 bases fit TRBD2. The CDR3 reads CASSQSISGGIYNEQFF. CDR3 DNA sequence: TGTGCCAGCAGCCAATCCATAAGCGGGGGGATCTACAATGAGCAGTTCTTC.